This record concerns one T cell receptor (beta chain) sequence. The source of the sample is a study of blood T cell repertoires in COVID-19. Study background: Both acute and convalescent COVID-19 samples were obtained from the United States, Italy and Spain. T cells, B-cell-depleted T cells, or PBMCs supplied cDNA or gDNA.

Generated by immunoSEQ multiplex PCR, the TCRdb table keeps only in-frame clones and is missing some. The data show about 64,000 clones, roughly 84% seen once. The receptor's source is a man between 65 and 85 years old with acute or convalescent COVID-19. Sequencing was performed on peripheral blood.

The CDR3 coding sequence is TGTGCCAGCAGCTCTGACAGGGGGCGGGCAACTAATGAAAAACTGTTTTTT. This encodes CASSSDRGRATNEKLFF. This sequence joins TRBV7-3 and TRBJ1-4; 10 nucleotides match TRBD1. This CDR3 contains 17 residues. Germline V gene lookup returns CDR1 SGHTA and CDR2 FQGTGA. The trim removed 4 bases at V and 0 bases at J, leaving 5 bases unmatched.